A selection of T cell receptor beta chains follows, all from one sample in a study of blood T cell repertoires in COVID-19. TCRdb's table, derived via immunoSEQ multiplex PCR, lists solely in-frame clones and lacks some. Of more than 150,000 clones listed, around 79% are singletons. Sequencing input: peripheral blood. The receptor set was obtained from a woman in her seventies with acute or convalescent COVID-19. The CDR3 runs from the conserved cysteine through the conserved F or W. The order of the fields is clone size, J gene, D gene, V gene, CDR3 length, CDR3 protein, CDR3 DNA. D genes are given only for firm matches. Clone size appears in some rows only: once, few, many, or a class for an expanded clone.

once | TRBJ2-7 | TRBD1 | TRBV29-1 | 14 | CSVADGQADYEQYF | TGCAGCGTGGCCGACGGACAGGCGGACTACGAGCAGTACTTC
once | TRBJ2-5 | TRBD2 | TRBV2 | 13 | CASSVAGVPPWHF | TGTGCCAGCAGTGTAGCGGGAGTCCCCCCTTGGCACTTC
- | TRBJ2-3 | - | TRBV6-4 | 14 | CASSVRTNSDTQYF | TGTGCCAGCAGTGTCCGGACTAATTCAGATACGCAGTATTTT
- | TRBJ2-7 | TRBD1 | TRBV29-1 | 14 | CSVLSRGQEYEQYF | TGCAGCGTTCTCTCTCGCGGACAGGAATACGAGCAGTACTTC
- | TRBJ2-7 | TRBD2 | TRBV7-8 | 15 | CASSLLAGMRLGQYF | TGTGCCAGCAGCCTATTAGCGGGGATGCGTTTGGGGCAGTACTTC
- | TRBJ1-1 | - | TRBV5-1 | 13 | CASSSQQNTEAFF | TGCGCCAGCAGCTCACAGCAGAACACTGAAGCTTTCTTT
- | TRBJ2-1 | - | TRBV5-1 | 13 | CASSLPSIDEQFF | TGCGCCAGCAGCTTGCCTAGCATAGATGAGCAGTTCTTC
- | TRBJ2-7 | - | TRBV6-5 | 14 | CASSAGPTTYEQYF | TGTGCCAGCAGCGCAGGGCCGACGACCTACGAGCAGTACTTC
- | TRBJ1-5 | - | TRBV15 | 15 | CATSRGQGISQPQHF | TGTGCCACCAGCAGAGGGCAGGGGATATCTCAGCCCCAGCATTTT
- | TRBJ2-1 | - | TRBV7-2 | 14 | CASNQGSRSNEQFF | TGTGCCAGCAACCAGGGGTCCAGGTCCAATGAGCAGTTCTTC
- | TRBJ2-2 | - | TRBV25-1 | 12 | CASSAGTGELFF | TGTGCCAGCAGTGCCGGCACCGGGGAGCTGTTTTTT
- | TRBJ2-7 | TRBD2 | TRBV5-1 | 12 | CASRSGGAEQYF | TGCGCCAGTAGATCGGGGGGGGCCGAGCAGTACTTC
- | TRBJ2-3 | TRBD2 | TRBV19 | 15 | CASSREGRGTDTQYF | TGTGCCAGTAGCCGGGAGGGCCGGGGCACAGATACGCAGTATTTT
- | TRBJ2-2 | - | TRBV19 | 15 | CASSPRTGNTGELFF | TGTGCCAGTAGCCCTAGAACAGGGAACACCGGGGAGCTGTTTTTT
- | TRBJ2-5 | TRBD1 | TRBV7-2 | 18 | CASSRRPLGQAMGEYGYF | TGTGCCAGCAGCCGCCGTCCACTGGGACAGGCCATGGGGGAGTACGGGTACTTC
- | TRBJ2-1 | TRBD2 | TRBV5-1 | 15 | CASSSETSGSGEQFF | TGCGCCAGCAGCTCGGAGACTAGCGGGAGTGGAGAGCAGTTCTTC
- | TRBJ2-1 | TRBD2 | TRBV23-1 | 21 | CASRPPPPGLAGENSYNEQFF | TGCGCCAGCAGACCACCACCTCCGGGACTAGCGGGAGAGAACTCCTACAATGAGCAGTTCTTC
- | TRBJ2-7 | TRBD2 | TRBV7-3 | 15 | CASSFGAGDSYEQYF | TGTGCCAGCAGCTTTGGAGCGGGAGACTCCTACGAGCAGTACTTC
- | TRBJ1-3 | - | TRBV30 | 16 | CAWSPHTGISGNTIYF | TGTGCCTGGAGTCCCCATACAGGGATCTCTGGAAACACCATATATTTT
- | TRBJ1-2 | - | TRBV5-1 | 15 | CASSLGPPPNYGYTF | TGCGCCAGCAGCTTGGGGCCCCCTCCAAACTATGGCTACACCTTC
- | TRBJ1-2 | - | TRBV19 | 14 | CASSIAVQAVSYTF | TGTGCCAGTAGTATAGCCGTACAGGCCGTAAGCTACACCTTC
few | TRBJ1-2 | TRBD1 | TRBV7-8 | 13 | CASSPTGVYGYTF | TGTGCCAGCAGCCCGACAGGGGTGTATGGCTACACCTTC
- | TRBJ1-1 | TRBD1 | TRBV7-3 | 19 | CASSLTAGTGSLGNTEAFF | TGTGCCAGCAGCTTAACGGCTGGGACAGGGTCTCTGGGGAACACTGAAGCTTTCTTT
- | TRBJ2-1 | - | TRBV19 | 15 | CASSMGGRAYNEQFF | TGTGCCAGTAGTATGGGTGGGAGAGCCTACAATGAGCAGTTCTTC
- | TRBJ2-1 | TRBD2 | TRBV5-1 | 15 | CASSLPAGSYNEQFF | TGCGCCAGCAGCTTGCCAGCGGGGTCCTACAATGAGCAGTTCTTC
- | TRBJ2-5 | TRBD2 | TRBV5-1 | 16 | CASSLAGTSGIDTQYF | TGCGCCAGCAGCTTGGCCGGGACTAGCGGGATAGACACCCAGTACTTC
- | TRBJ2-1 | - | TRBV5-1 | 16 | CASSLTTRGGNNEQFF | TGCGCCAGCAGCTTAACAACACGCGGCGGGAACAATGAGCAGTTCTTC
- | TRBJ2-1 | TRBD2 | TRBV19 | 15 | CASASGTFRHNEQFF | TGTGCCAGTGCTAGCGGGACCTTCCGGCACAATGAGCAGTTCTTC
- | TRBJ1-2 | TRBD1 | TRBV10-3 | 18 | CAISEGITGARPLYGYTF | TGTGCCATCAGTGAAGGTATAACAGGGGCCCGTCCTTTATATGGCTACACCTTC
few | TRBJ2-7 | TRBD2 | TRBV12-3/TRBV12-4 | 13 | CASGGLAGHEQYF | TGTGCCAGCGGTGGGCTAGCGGGACACGAGCAGTACTTC
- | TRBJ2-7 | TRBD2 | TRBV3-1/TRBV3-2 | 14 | CASSQSGRANEQYF | TGTGCCAGCAGCCAAAGCGGGAGGGCCAACGAGCAGTACTTC
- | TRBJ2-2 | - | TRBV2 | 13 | CASTSDSTGELFF | TGTGCCAGCACCTCTGACAGCACCGGGGAGCTGTTTTTT
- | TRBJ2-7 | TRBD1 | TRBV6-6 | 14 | CASSYRGQGYEQYF | TGTGCCAGCAGTTACCGGGGACAGGGCTACGAGCAGTACTTC
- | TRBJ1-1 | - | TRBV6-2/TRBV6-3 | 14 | CASSYSRGGTEAFF | TGTGCCAGCAGTTATTCGCGAGGGGGAACTGAAGCTTTCTTT
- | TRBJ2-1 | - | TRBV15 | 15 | CATSRRASLYNEQFF | TGTGCCACCAGCAGGAGGGCTTCCCTATACAATGAGCAGTTCTTC
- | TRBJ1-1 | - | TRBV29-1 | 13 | CSVSGELNTEAFF | TGCAGCGTGTCGGGGGAACTGAACACTGAAGCTTTCTTT
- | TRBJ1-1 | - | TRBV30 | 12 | CAWNRYNTEAFF | TGTGCCTGGAATCGGTATAACACTGAAGCTTTCTTT
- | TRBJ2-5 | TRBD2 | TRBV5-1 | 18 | CASSPRVASGRAKETQYF | TGCGCCAGCAGCCCCCGGGTGGCTAGCGGGAGGGCCAAAGAGACCCAGTACTTC
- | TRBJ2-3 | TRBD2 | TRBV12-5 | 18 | CASGLVRDGRSAADTQYF | TGTGCTAGTGGTTTGGTAAGGGACGGGAGGAGTGCTGCGGATACGCAGTATTTT
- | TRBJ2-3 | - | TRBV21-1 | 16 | CASSKVGGGRADTQYF | TGTGCCAGCAGCAAAGTTGGGGGAGGAAGGGCAGATACGCAGTATTTT
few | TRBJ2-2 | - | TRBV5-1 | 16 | CASSLAAAGATGELFF | TGCGCCAGCAGCTTGGCGGCGGCGGGGGCCACCGGGGAGCTGTTTTTT
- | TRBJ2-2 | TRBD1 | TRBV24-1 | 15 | CATSDSTGGVGELFF | TGTGCCACCAGTGATTCGACAGGGGGGGTAGGGGAGCTGTTTTTT
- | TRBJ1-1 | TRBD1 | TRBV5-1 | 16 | CASSLGGQGENTEAFF | TGCGCCAGCAGCTTGGGGGGACAGGGTGAAAACACTGAAGCTTTCTTT
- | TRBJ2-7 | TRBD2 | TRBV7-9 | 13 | CASSFGGLYEQYF | TGTGCCAGCAGCTTCGGGGGGTTGTACGAGCAGTACTTC
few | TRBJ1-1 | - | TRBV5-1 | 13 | CASSLAGYSEAFF | TGCGCCAGCAGCTTGGCGGGGTACTCTGAAGCTTTCTTT
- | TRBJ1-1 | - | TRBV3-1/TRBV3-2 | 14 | CASSQDIGNTEAFF | TGTGCCAGCAGCCAAGATATCGGGAACACTGAAGCTTTCTTT
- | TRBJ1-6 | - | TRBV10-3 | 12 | CAISESETPLHF | TGTGCCATCAGTGAGTCAGAGACACCCCTCCACTTT
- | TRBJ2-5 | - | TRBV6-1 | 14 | CASSDGGAQETQYF | TGTGCCAGCAGTGATGGAGGGGCCCAAGAGACCCAGTACTTC
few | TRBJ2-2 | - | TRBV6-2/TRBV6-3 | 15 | CASSQTWTVTGELFF | TGTGCCAGCAGTCAGACCTGGACAGTCACCGGGGAGCTGTTTTTT
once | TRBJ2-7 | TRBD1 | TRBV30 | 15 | CAWRGPGTGSYEQYF | TGTGCCTGGAGAGGGCCCGGGACAGGGTCCTACGAGCAGTACTTC
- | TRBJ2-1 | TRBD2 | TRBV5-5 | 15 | CASTRQREMNNEQFF | TGTGCCAGCACCAGGCAGCGGGAGATGAACAATGAGCAGTTCTTC